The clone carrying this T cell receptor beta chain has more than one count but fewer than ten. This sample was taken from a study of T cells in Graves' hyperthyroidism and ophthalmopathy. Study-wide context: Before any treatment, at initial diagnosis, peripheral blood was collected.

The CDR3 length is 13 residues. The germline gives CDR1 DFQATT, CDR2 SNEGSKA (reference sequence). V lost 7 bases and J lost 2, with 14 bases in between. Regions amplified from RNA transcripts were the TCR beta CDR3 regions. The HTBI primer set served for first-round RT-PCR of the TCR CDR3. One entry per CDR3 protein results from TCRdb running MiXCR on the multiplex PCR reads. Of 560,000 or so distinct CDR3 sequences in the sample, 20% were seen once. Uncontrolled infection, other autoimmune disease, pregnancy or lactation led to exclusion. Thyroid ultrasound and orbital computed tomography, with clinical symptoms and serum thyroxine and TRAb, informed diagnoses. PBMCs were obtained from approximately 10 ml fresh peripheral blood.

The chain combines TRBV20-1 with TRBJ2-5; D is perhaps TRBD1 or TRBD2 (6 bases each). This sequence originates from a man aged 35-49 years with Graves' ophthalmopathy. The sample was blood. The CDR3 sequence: CSVSPGAQETQYF. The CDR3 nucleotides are TGCAGTGTCAGCCCGGGGGCTCAAGAGACCCAGTACTTC.